This record concerns one T cell receptor beta chain sequence. Germline assignment: CDR1 SGHRS and CDR2 YFSETQ. The CDR3 is made up of 14 amino acids. Between the trimmed V and J ends, which lost 5 bases and 1 base, there was a span of 13 bases. This sample stems from a study of blood T cell repertoires in COVID-19. At the level of the study: PBMCs, B-cell-depleted T cells, or T cells were the source of the cDNA or gDNA that made up the material.

Here immunoSEQ multiplex PCR was the method, and the copy in TCRdb shows in-frame clones only, minus some. The sample shows around 99,000 clones, around 92% of them seen only once. The V and J genes are TRBV5-1 and TRBJ2-7, with D perhaps TRBD1 (5 bases). The receptor was isolated from a man aged 35 to 55 with active or convalescent COVID-19. Sequenced input: peripheral blood. The CDR3 sequence is CASRADSLSYEQYF. The CDR3 bases are TGCGCCAGCAGGGCAGACAGTTTATCCTACGAGCAGTACTTC.